These T cell receptor beta chains were read from a single sample in a study of OX40 agonist ivuxolimab in advanced cancers. Data came from immunoSEQ multiplex PCR; TCRdb stores just in-frame clones and leaves some out. The table has tens of thousands of clones, about 83% seen once. The sample was CD4+ or CD8+ T cells sorted from blood, taken in a trial of the OX40 agonist ivuxolimab. These receptors were collected from an adult with an advanced solid tumor such as melanoma, head and neck, liver or kidney cancer. Both conserved end residues are part of each CDR3. The order of the fields is clone size, V gene, J gene, D gene, CDR3 DNA, CDR3 protein. A D gene is named only where the DNA matches it firmly. Clone sizes are given selectively: once, few, many, or a class where the clone is expanded.

-,TRBV27,TRBJ1-2,-,TGTGCCAGCAGTTCGCTAGCGGGTTCCTATGGCTACACCTTC,CASSSLAGSYGYTF
-,TRBV25-1,TRBJ1-2,-,TGTGCCAGCAGTGAATTGGGCAGGGGCAGCAACTATGGCTACACCTTC,CASSELGRGSNYGYTF
-,TRBV5-1,TRBJ2-1,-,TGCGCCAGCGCCCGTGAGCGGGTAGGTTACAATGAGCAGTTCTTC,CASARERVGYNEQFF
-,TRBV7-2,TRBJ2-1,-,TGTGCCAGCAGTCCCGGACCCTACAATGAGCAGTTCTTC,CASSPGPYNEQFF
-,TRBV6-1,TRBJ1-2,TRBD1,TGTGCCAGCAGTGGGACAGGGGTGAGCTATGACTACACCTTC,CASSGTGVSYDYTF
-,TRBV11-3,TRBJ2-7,-,TGTGCCAGCAGCGATTTGGGGGCTTCTGATTCCTACGAGCAGTACTTC,CASSDLGASDSYEQYF
once,TRBV9,TRBJ1-1,-,TGTGCCAGCGCCCCCGGTTGGACCACTGAAGCTTTCTTT,CASAPGWTTEAFF
-,TRBV20-1,TRBJ2-7,-,TGCAGTGCTAGAGTGGTGGGGGAGCAGTACTTC,CSARVVGEQYF
-,TRBV7-2,TRBJ2-1,-,TGTGCCAGCAGCTTAGCTTGGGGGGAGCAGTTCTTC,CASSLAWGEQFF
-,TRBV11-2,TRBJ2-3,TRBD1,TGTGCCAGCAGCCGGGTCGGGACAGGGGAATTCACAGATACGCAGTATTTT,CASSRVGTGEFTDTQYF
once,TRBV6-1,TRBJ1-3,-,TGTGCCAGCAGTGTAGGAGGATACTCTGGAAACACCATATATTTT,CASSVGGYSGNTIYF
-,TRBV4-3,TRBJ2-5,TRBD2,TGCGCCAGCAGCCAATCTGGACTAGCGGGAATAGAGACCCAGTACTTC,CASSQSGLAGIETQYF
-,TRBV5-4,TRBJ2-2,TRBD2,TGTGCCAGCAGCTTCGGCGGGGGGGCTCTCACCGGGGAGCTGTTTTTT,CASSFGGGALTGELFF
-,TRBV6-1,TRBJ1-2,TRBD1,TGTGCCAGCAGTCCCCGGGCAGGGGGTAACTATGGCTACACCTTC,CASSPRAGGNYGYTF
-,TRBV7-8,TRBJ2-1,-,TGTGCCAGCAGCTCAGGACTGAACCATAGGAATGAGCAGTTCTTC,CASSSGLNHRNEQFF